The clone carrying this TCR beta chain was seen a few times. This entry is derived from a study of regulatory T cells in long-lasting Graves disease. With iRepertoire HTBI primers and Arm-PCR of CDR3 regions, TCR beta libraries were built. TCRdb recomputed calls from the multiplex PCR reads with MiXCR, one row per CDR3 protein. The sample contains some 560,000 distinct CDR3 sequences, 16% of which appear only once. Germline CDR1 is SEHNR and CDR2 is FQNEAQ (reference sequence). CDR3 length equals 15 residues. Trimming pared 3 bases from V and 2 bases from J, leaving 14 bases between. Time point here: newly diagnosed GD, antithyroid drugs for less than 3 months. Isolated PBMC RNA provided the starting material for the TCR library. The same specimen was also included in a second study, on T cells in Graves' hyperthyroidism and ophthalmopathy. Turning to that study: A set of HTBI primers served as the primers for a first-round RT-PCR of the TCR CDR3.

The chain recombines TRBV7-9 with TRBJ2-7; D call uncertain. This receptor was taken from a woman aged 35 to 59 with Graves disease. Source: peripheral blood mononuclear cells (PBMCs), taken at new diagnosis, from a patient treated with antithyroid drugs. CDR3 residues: CASSLAYDITYEQYF. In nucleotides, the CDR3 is TGTGCCAGCAGCTTGGCCTACGACATTACCTACGAGCAGTACTTC. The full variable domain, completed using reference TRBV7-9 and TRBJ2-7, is DTGVSQNPRHKITKRGQNVTFRCDPISEHNRLYWYRQTLGQGPEFLTYFQNEAQLEKSRLLSDRFSAERPKGSFSTLEIQRTEQGDSAMYLCASSLAYDITYEQYFGPGTRLTVT.